These T cell receptor beta chains were read from a single sample in a study of blood T cell repertoires in COVID-19. Measured with immunoSEQ multiplex PCR; TCRdb has only the in-frame clones, and not every one. The sample lists a few hundred thousand clones, about 90% seen once, with 2.5% to 3% in the top ten. The material sequenced was PBMCs or T cells enriched from blood (not recorded which). These receptors came from a woman aged 25-40 years who had recovered from COVID-19. CDR3s include the opening cysteine and the closing phenylalanine or tryptophan. The D gene is left open where the match is weak. For some rows the clone size is stated as once, few or many, or as a class when expanded; others skip it.

j_call v_call clone_size d_call cdr3_nt cdr3_aa
TRBJ2-3 TRBV18 . . TGTGCCAGCTCACCAGCGGGGAGGACAGATACGCAGTATTTT CASSPAGRTDTQYF
TRBJ2-3 TRBV11-2 . TRBD2 TGTGCCAGCAGCTTAGAAGCCGGGGGGATCACAGATACGCAGTATTTT CASSLEAGGITDTQYF
TRBJ1-1 TRBV13 . . TGTGCCAGCAGAAACCTCGGCACTGAAGCTTTCTTT CASRNLGTEAFF
TRBJ2-1 TRBV7-2 . . TGTGCCAGCAGCTTGTGGGGGCGCAACAATGAGCAGTTCTTC CASSLWGRNNEQFF
TRBJ1-4 TRBV3-1/TRBV3-2 . TRBD1 TGTGCCAGCAGCCAACCGCAGGGGGGAAAACTGTTTTTT CASSQPQGGKLFF
TRBJ1-1 TRBV29-1 . . TGCAGCGTTGCGACGGGGAACACTGAAGCTTTCTTT CSVATGNTEAFF
TRBJ1-2 TRBV5-1 . . TGCGCCAGCAGTCCGGGCGGGGGAGAGTATGGCTACACCTTC CASSPGGGEYGYTF
TRBJ1-2 TRBV5-1 . . TGCGCCAGCAGCTTGGCCAGTGTGGGGCTCTACGGCTACACCTTC CASSLASVGLYGYTF
TRBJ2-7 TRBV7-9 . . TGTGCCAGCAGCCTTCCCAGGGGTTCCGATGAGCAGTACTTC CASSLPRGSDEQYF
TRBJ2-7 TRBV28 . TRBD2 TGTGCCAGCAGTTTAACCCCCCCGACTAGCGGGGATGACTACGAGCAGTACTTC CASSLTPPTSGDDYEQYF
TRBJ1-1 TRBV6-5 . TRBD1 TGTGCCAGCAGTTCACAGGGGGCTGGTACTGAAGCTTTCTTT CASSSQGAGTEAFF
TRBJ2-5 TRBV4-1 . . TGCGCCAGCAGCCAAACGGTTCTGGAGACCCAGTACTTC CASSQTVLETQYF
TRBJ1-1 TRBV5-1 . TRBD1 TGCGCCAGCAGTTCAGGGGGACAGGGAAACACTGAAGCTTTCTTT CASSSGGQGNTEAFF
TRBJ2-7 TRBV7-9 . . TGTGCCAGCAGCTTCTTCGATAGCGGTTCCTACGAGCAGTACTTC CASSFFDSGSYEQYF
TRBJ2-5 TRBV13 once . TGTGCCAGCAGCTGGTCAGTGCAAGAGACCCAGTACTTC CASSWSVQETQYF
TRBJ1-1 TRBV5-1 . . TGCGCCAGCAGCTTGATGGCGGGGGCTGAAGCTTTCTTT CASSLMAGAEAFF
TRBJ2-3 TRBV18 . . TGTGCCAGCTCACCACAACTAGCACGGACAGATACGCAGTATTTT CASSPQLARTDTQYF
TRBJ2-1 TRBV11-2 few TRBD2 TGTGCCAGCAGCCGAGCGGGGAGCTCCTACAATGAGCAGTTCTTC CASSRAGSSYNEQFF
TRBJ1-5 TRBV7-2 . TRBD1 TGTGCCAGCAGCTCGGGACAGGGTGGCAATCAGCCCCAGCATTTT CASSSGQGGNQPQHF
TRBJ1-1 TRBV19 . . TGTGCCAGTAGTATTTCGGTTTTCACTGAAGCTTTCTTT CASSISVFTEAFF
TRBJ2-5 TRBV28 . . TGTGCCAGCAGTCCGTTGAGGACCGGAGGGACCCAGTACTTC CASSPLRTGGTQYF
TRBJ2-3 TRBV5-4 . TRBD2 TGTGCCAGCAGCTTTGCTGGGGGGGGCACAGATACGCAGTATTTT CASSFAGGGTDTQYF
TRBJ2-2 TRBV19 . TRBD1 TGTGCCAGTAGTATACAGGGACAGGGGGCCATCGGGGAGCTGTTTTTT CASSIQGQGAIGELFF
TRBJ2-1 TRBV28 . TRBD2 TGTGCCAGCAGTTTTATAGCGGGAGGGGATCGGGATGAGCAGTTCTTC CASSFIAGGDRDEQFF
TRBJ2-1 TRBV2 . TRBD2 TGTGCCAGCGGGTGGGGATTTAGCGGGACTCGACGTGACAATGAGCAGTTCTTC CASGWGFSGTRRDNEQFF
TRBJ1-4 TRBV6-5 . TRBD1 TGTGCCAGTGGACAGGGCGGAGAAAAACTGTTTTTT CASGQGGEKLFF
TRBJ2-6 TRBV6-1 . TRBD1 TGTGCCAGCAGTGAAGCGATACAGGGGACTGGGGCCAACGTCCTGACTTTC CASSEAIQGTGANVLTF
TRBJ1-1 TRBV7-9 few TRBD1 TGTGCCAGCAGCCCAAACAGGGGGACGACTGAAGCTTTCTTT CASSPNRGTTEAFF
TRBJ2-7 TRBV18 . TRBD1 TGTGCCAGCTCACCACGGGACAGGGTCGAGCAGTACTTC CASSPRDRVEQYF
TRBJ2-1 TRBV3-1/TRBV3-2 . TRBD1 TGTGCCAGCAGCCAAGGGACAGGGAACTACAATGAGCAGTTCTTC CASSQGTGNYNEQFF
TRBJ1-2 TRBV7-6 . TRBD1 TGTGCCAGCAGCTCCTCCTTATTCCAGGGGGCGCGGTATGGCTACACCTTC CASSSSLFQGARYGYTF
TRBJ1-4 TRBV25-1 . . TGTGCCAGCCGAGGGAATGAAAAACTGTTTTTT CASRGNEKLFF
TRBJ2-2 TRBV19 . TRBD2 TGTGCCAGTAGTATCCGAGCGGGGGGCTTCCTTAACACCGGGGAGCTGTTTTTT CASSIRAGGFLNTGELFF
TRBJ1-4 TRBV10-3 . . TGTGCCATCAGTGAGTCCCAGTCGAGGTCAACTAATGAAAAACTGTTTTTT CAISESQSRSTNEKLFF
TRBJ2-7 TRBV7-9 . TRBD2 TGTGCCGGGTTAGCGGGGGGTGAGCAGTACTTC CAGLAGGEQYF
TRBJ1-5 TRBV5-4 . TRBD1 TGTGCCAGCAGCTTACAGGGGGGCTACGATCAGCCCCAGCATTTT CASSLQGGYDQPQHF
TRBJ2-1 TRBV29-1 . TRBD2 TGCAGCGGGGGAGCCCTAGCGGGAGCCGGGAGCTCCTACAATGAGCAGTTCTTC CSGGALAGAGSSYNEQFF
TRBJ1-1 TRBV18 . TRBD1 TGTGCCAGCTCACCCACAGGGGGGGACACTGAAGCTTTCTTT CASSPTGGDTEAFF
TRBJ1-1 TRBV3-1/TRBV3-2 . . TGTGCCAGCAGCGACGGACAAGTGAACACTGAAGCTTTCTTT CASSDGQVNTEAFF
TRBJ2-7 TRBV6-2/TRBV6-3 . TRBD1 TGTGCCAGCAGCGAGACAGGGGGTTACTACGAGCAGTACTTC CASSETGGYYEQYF
TRBJ2-1 TRBV5-1 . TRBD2 TGCGCCAGCATGGTGGCGGGGACTAGCTATGAGCAGTTCTTC CASMVAGTSYEQFF
TRBJ1-1 TRBV3-1/TRBV3-2 . . TGTGCCAGCAGCCAAGACGTCCAGGGCGGCACTGAAGCTTTCTTT CASSQDVQGGTEAFF
TRBJ1-6 TRBV6-6 . . TGTGCCAGCAGTTTACGCCCAGGGGAGAATAATTCACCCCTCCACTTT CASSLRPGENNSPLHF
TRBJ2-7 TRBV10-2 . . TGCGCCAGCAGTCTGCCTCCTCTAAACGAGCAGTACTTC CASSLPPLNEQYF
TRBJ2-5 TRBV28 . TRBD2 TGTGCCAGCAGTTTACTAAGTAGCGGGTCGGGAGAGACCCAGTACTTC CASSLLSSGSGETQYF